Listed here are 24 T cell receptor beta chains from one sample, sequenced in a study of shared clonotypes between healthy human individuals. In the naive CD8 group, cells lacked CD45RO and were positively selected for CCR7, so terminally differentiated effector memory CD45RA+ cells were left out. The assay was immunoSEQ multiplex PCR, and TCRdb's table has in-frame clones only and misses some. The sample records just over 2,000,000 clones, about 95% being singletons. The specimen was naive CD8+ T cells sorted from blood. The receptor source for this set is a young man in good health.

This clone was counted a single time. The chain uses TRBV29-1 and TRBJ2-2; D is possibly TRBD2 (6 bases). Germline CDR1 is SQVTM and CDR2 is ANQGSEA. There are 14 residues in the CDR3. The V end lost 7 bases, the J end lost 5 bases, and 17 bases lay between the germline ends. The CDR3 reads CSGLGGEGTGELFF. In DNA, the CDR3 is TGCAGCGGCTTGGGGGGAGAGGGGACCGGGGAGCTGTTTTTT.

The gene calls are TRBV6-1 and TRBJ2-1; D is unresolved. The germline gives CDR1 MNHNS, CDR2 SASEGT. The V and J ends lost 6 bases and 0 bases respectively, with 12 bases between them. CDR3 length equals 15 residues. DNA of the CDR3: TGTGCCAGCAGCTCGGATCGGAGCTCCTACAATGAGCAGTTCTTC. This translates into CASSSDRSSYNEQFF.

The chain uses TRBV27 and TRBJ1-5, with TRBD1 identical over 8 bases. The CDR3 extends over 17 amino acids. Germline V gene data show CDR1 as MNHEY and CDR2 as SMNVEV (reference sequence). The junction had 10 bases not matched to a gene; V was cut back by 3 bases and J by 3 bases. CDR3: CASSLAGVQGVNQPQHF. The CDR3 DNA reads TGTGCCAGCAGTTTGGCCGGCGTACAGGGGGTCAATCAGCCCCAGCATTTT.

The chain uses TRBV4-3 and TRBJ1-4, with TRBD1 matching over 9 bases. After removal of 0 bases from V and 10 bases from J, the junction contained 9 bases not matched to a gene. In germline, CDR1 is LGHNA, CDR2 YSLEER. The CDR3 has 16 residues. The CDR3 DNA is TGCGCCAGCAGCCAAGAGATACCGGGACAGGGTGGAAAACTGTTTTTT. This codes for CASSQEIPGQGGKLFF.

This sequence joins TRBV19 and TRBJ2-1; D might be TRBD2 (6 bases). The germline V and J ends were trimmed by 3 bases and 9 bases, with 21 bases remaining between them. The CDR3 runs to 16 residues. Germline V CDR1 and CDR2: LNHDA, SQIVND (reference sequence). The DNA of the CDR3 is TGTGCCAGTAGTATGCCCCAACTAGCTGTCGTTAGTGAGCAGTTCTTC. Amino acids: CASSMPQLAVVSEQFF.

The V gene is TRBV19, the J gene TRBJ2-5, with unresolved D. The length of the CDR3 is 15 residues. Germline lookup yields CDR1 LNHDA and CDR2 SQIVND (reference sequence). Trimming cost V 3 bases and J 0 bases, with 11 bases left between them. The CDR3 spells CASSIYGPDQETQYF. In DNA form, the CDR3 reads TGTGCCAGTAGTATTTACGGCCCAGACCAAGAGACCCAGTACTTC.

V gene TRBV29-1 combines with J gene TRBJ2-3, with D perhaps matching TRBD1 (6 bases). The CDR3 is 13 residues long. From germline, CDR1 is SQVTM and CDR2 ANQGSEA. Trimming pared 8 bases from V and 3 bases from J, leaving 15 bases between. CDR3 nucleotides: TGCAGCTTCGAGGCAGGGGTGACAGATACGCAGTATTTT. Amino acid sequence: CSFEAGVTDTQYF.

For this clone: In the same sample, other DNA sequences code for this CDR3. CDR3 residues: CASSLGQGGTYEQYF. Written as DNA, the CDR3 is TGTGCCAGCAGCTTGGGACAGGGGGGGACCTACGAGCAGTACTTC. This chain links TRBV5-4 with TRBJ2-7, with TRBD1 identical over 9 bases. The CDR3 runs to 15 residues. The germline V gene has CDR1 SGHNT and CDR2 YYREEE (reference sequence). V lost 0 bases and J lost 2; bases outside the gene matches: 3.

Details on this clone: The same CDR3 is also encoded by other DNA sequences in this sample. This sequence joins TRBV5-1 and TRBJ2-7; D not certain. V dropped 0 bases and J dropped 0 bases, with 10 bases sitting between them. The CDR3 is 15 residues long. Looked up from germline, CDR1 is SGHRS and CDR2 is YFSETQ. The CDR3 DNA sequence: TGCGCCAGCAGCTTGGAGGCAGGCGACTCCTACGAGCAGTACTTC. It is translated as CASSLEAGDSYEQYF.

V is TRBV5-6 and J is TRBJ2-7; D is possibly TRBD2 (5 bases). There are 14 residues in the CDR3. V lost 5 bases, J lost 4 bases, and 16 bases lay in between. Germline V gene lookup returns CDR1 SGHDT and CDR2 YYEEEE. The CDR3 sequence is CASSRGLTRYEQYF. As DNA, the CDR3 is TGTGCCAGCAGTCGCGGGCTGACTCGGTACGAGCAGTACTTC.

This sequence joins TRBV27 and TRBJ2-7, with D perhaps assigned TRBD1 or TRBD2 (5 bases each). This CDR3 comprises 16 residues. V was clipped by 5 bases and J by 4 bases, with 21 bases between them. CDR1 and CDR2 from the germline V gene are MNHEY and SMNVEV (reference sequence). The chain's CDR3 is CASSQRDRQTPYEQYF. The CDR3 nucleotides are TGTGCCAGCAGTCAACGGGATCGACAGACCCCTTACGAGCAGTACTTC.

The chain couples TRBV4-3 to TRBJ2-5; D is ambiguous. The length of the CDR3 is 13 residues. V was trimmed by 3 bases and J by 4 bases, leaving 9 bases between them. The V gene's germline CDR1 is LGHNA and CDR2 YSLEER. CDR3 residues: CASSHARRETQYF. The CDR3 DNA reads TGCGCCAGCAGCCATGCCAGGCGAGAGACCCAGTACTTC.

About this clone itself: Within the sample, other DNA sequences also encode this same CDR3. V and J are TRBV13 and TRBJ1-2; D may be TRBD1 (6 bases). The ends were cut back, 3 bases at V and 6 bases at J, with 8 bases in the middle. This CDR3 contains 12 residues. CDR1 is PRHDT and CDR2 is FYEKMQ in the germline V gene (reference sequence). This CDR3 reads CASSFQGNGYTF. The CDR3 bases are TGTGCCAGCAGCTTCCAGGGGAATGGCTACACCTTC.

The V gene is TRBV2, the J gene TRBJ1-2; D call uncertain. Trimming cost V 3 bases and J 5 bases, with 19 bases left between them. CDR1 is SNHLY, CDR2 FYNNEI, per germline. This CDR3 spans 16 amino acids. CDR3 in DNA: TGTGCCAGCAGTGACACGGGATCTATCGCATCATATGGCTACACCTTC. It encodes CASSDTGSIASYGYTF.

This clone was observed a single time. This chain joins TRBV4-2 and TRBJ1-1; no firm D call. Trimming stripped 0 bases from V and 4 bases from J, with 12 bases between. This CDR3 comprises 15 residues. The V gene's germline CDR1 is LGHNA and CDR2 YNFKEQ. The CDR3 is CASSQEWGDGTEAFF. Here the CDR3 DNA reads TGTGCCAGCAGCCAAGAATGGGGTGACGGCACTGAAGCTTTCTTT.

The chain is built from TRBV10-1 and TRBJ1-2, with D perhaps matching TRBD1 (6 bases). Between the trimmed V and J ends, which lost 6 bases and 7 bases, there was a span of 27 bases. The CDR3 sequence is 17 residues long. Germline V gives CDR1 WNHNN, CDR2 SYGVQD (reference sequence). The CDR3 DNA is TGCGCCAGCAGGGGACGGCAGGCAATCGAAGAGGGGGGTGGCTACACCTTC. Its translation: CASRGRQAIEEGGGYTF.

The chain couples TRBV5-1 to TRBJ2-2; 7 bases are a match to TRBD2. This CDR3 spans 16 amino acids. Germline V gives CDR1 SGHRS, CDR2 YFSETQ. V shed 3 bases, J shed 0 bases, and the junction held 5 bases outside the gene matches. CDR3 sequence: CASSYPGGTNTGELFF. In DNA, the CDR3 is TGCGCCAGCAGCTACCCGGGGGGAACGAACACCGGGGAGCTGTTTTTT.

The chain employs TRBV6-1 and TRBJ1-5; possibly TRBD1 for D (6 bases). The CDR3 consists of 15 residues. Germline-derived CDR1 and CDR2 are MNHNS and SASEGT. Deletions cut 4 bases from V and 5 bases from J, with 15 bases between. As DNA, the CDR3 is TGTGCCAGCAGTGCAACAACAGGGATCTATCAGCCCCAGCATTTT. It translates to CASSATTGIYQPQHF.

The genes are TRBV7-9 and TRBJ1-1, with TRBD1 identical over 7 bases. Germline V gene lookup returns CDR1 SEHNR and CDR2 FQNEAQ (reference sequence). This CDR3 has 14 amino acids. V shed 7 bases, J shed 4 bases, and the junction held 9 bases outside the gene matches. The CDR3 loop is CASNPGDRATEAFF. Written as DNA, the CDR3 is TGTGCCAGCAACCCGGGAGACAGGGCCACTGAAGCTTTCTTT. The full variable domain, in which reference TRBV7-9 and TRBJ1-1 provide the parts outside the CDR3, is DTGVSQNPRHKITKRGQNVTFRCDPISEHNRLYWYRQTLGQGPEFLTYFQNEAQLEKSRLLSDRFSAERPKGSFSTLEIQRTEQGDSAMYLCASNPGDRATEAFFGQGTRLTVV.

This sequence joins TRBV27 and TRBJ2-7; D not certain. Germline CDR1 reads MNHEY; CDR2 reads SMNVEV (reference sequence). CDR3 length equals 13 residues. The V and J ends lost 6 bases and 2 bases respectively, with 11 bases between them. This CDR3 is CASSHQAPYEQYF. For the CDR3, the DNA is TGTGCCAGCAGCCACCAGGCCCCCTACGAGCAGTACTTC.

The V call is TRBV5-6, the J call TRBJ2-7, with D perhaps TRBD1 or TRBD2 (6 bases each). Germline V lookup: CDR1 SGHDT, CDR2 YYEEEE. The CDR3 runs 15 residues. V was clipped by 4 bases and J by 1 base, with 15 bases between them. CDR3 coding DNA: TGTGCCAGCAGCGTTGCTGGGGGGCGATCCTACGAGCAGTACTTC. Its translation is CASSVAGGRSYEQYF.

The V gene is TRBV19, the J gene TRBJ2-7; 8 nucleotides match TRBD2. Germline V gives CDR1 LNHDA, CDR2 SQIVND (reference sequence). Trimming at V came to 0 bases and at J to 3 bases, leaving 4 bases not matched to a gene. The CDR3 has 15 amino acids. For the CDR3, the DNA is TGTGCCAGTAGTATAGATGCGGGGGGTTTCTACGAGCAGTACTTC. Amino acids: CASSIDAGGFYEQYF.

The sample holds a few counts of this clone. The chain recombines TRBV6-5 with TRBJ1-1; D uncertain. CDR1 is MNHEY and CDR2 is SVGAGI in the germline V gene. V lost 5 bases, J lost 7 bases, and 11 bases lay in between. This CDR3 comprises 12 residues. CDR3 in amino acids: CASSQGLGEAFF. The CDR3 nucleotides read TGTGCCAGCAGTCAAGGGCTCGGTGAAGCTTTCTTT.

The rearrangement uses TRBV27 and TRBJ1-5; 7 bases agree with TRBD1. Germline assignment: CDR1 MNHEY and CDR2 SMNVEV (reference sequence). With 6 bases clipped from V and 4 bases from J, the junction kept 9 bases outside the gene matches. CDR3 length equals 15 residues. CDR3 protein: CASSPLRDSNQPQHF. CDR3 sequence (DNA): TGTGCCAGCAGCCCGCTCCGGGACAGTAATCAGCCCCAGCATTTT.